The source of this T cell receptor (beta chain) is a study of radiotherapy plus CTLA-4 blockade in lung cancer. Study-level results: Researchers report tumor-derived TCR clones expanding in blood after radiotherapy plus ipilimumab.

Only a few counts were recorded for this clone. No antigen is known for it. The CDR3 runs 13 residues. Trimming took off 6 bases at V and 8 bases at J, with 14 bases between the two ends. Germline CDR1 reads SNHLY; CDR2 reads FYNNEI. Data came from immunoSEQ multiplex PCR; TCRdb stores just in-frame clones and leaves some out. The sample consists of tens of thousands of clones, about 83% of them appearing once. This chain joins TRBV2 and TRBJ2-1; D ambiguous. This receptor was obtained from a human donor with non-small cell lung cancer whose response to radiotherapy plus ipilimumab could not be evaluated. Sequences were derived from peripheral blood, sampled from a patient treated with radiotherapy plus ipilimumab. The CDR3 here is CASSPLDRDEQFF. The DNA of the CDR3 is TGTGCCAGCAGCCCTCTAGACCGGGATGAGCAGTTCTTC.